The sequence of this T cell receptor (beta chain) was determined in a study of vaccination and CD4 T cells after COVID-19 (dated by TCRdb to between 2021 and 2024). General notes on the study: Convalescent patients had a positive SARS-CoV-2 result on nasal swab PCR, and of these patients, several had mild disease and one had severe disease. Post-COVID blood samples were collected from convalescent patients a median of around 100 days after diagnosis, with a range of about 30 to 161 days. The cultures were stimulated with overlapping spike peptide pools from SARS-CoV-2 and from the common cold coronaviruses HCoV-NL63, HCoV-OC43 and HCoV-229E. Each participant got two doses of either the Pfizer-BioNTech BNT162b2 vaccine (n=8) or the Moderna mRNA-1273 vaccine (n=2). In around ten COVID-19 convalescent patients and a few infection-naive healthy vaccine recipients, the spike-specific CD4+ TCR repertoire before mRNA vaccination was compared with the repertoire after mRNA vaccination. In control cultures, a CEFX viral epitope pool was used as positive control, an HIV-1 Nef peptide pool was used as negative control, or no peptide was added. The time from the second vaccine dose to post-vaccine blood sampling had a median of around 72 days and ranged from about 14 to 241 days. Six males and four females were included in the convalescent cohort, with two Hispanic individuals, seven Caucasians, two Asians and one multiracial person represented. Three convalescent patients were sampled both early after vaccination (day 14) and late after vaccination (days 161 to 241). General conclusions and limits of the study: Of the vaccine-specific clones in convalescent patients, 304 of 307, or nearly all, reacted only to SARS-CoV-2 spike and did not cross-react with common cold coronaviruses. Among the post-vaccine SARS-CoV-2-reactive clones in convalescent patients, a median roughly 85% showed up only after vaccination, which suggests vaccine-specific priming. An increase in the median number of SARS-CoV-2-reactive clonotypes from more than 20 after infection to 35 to 40 after vaccination was observed, but the change was not found to be significant. Relatively few convalescent patients were included in the study, and early timepoints after natural infection were not analyzed.

Sample time point, as interpreted from the label and publication: late sampling 161 to 241 days after vaccination in a few convalescent patients. Per the publication, the treatment or condition label means: roughly 11-day PBMC culture with coronavirus spike peptide pools or control peptides (ViraFEST assay). The study used the ViraFEST assay, which expanded antigen-specific T cells with peptide pools and then identified expanded clonotypes by TCR sequencing. Positive SARS-CoV-2 PCR tests in the convalescent patients dated from March to December 2020, before Alpha, Beta and Delta variants emerged in the United States. Around 2 million PBMCs per well were cultured in IMDM with roughly 5% human AB serum and 7.5 to 10 IU/ml IL-2, plus 10 ug/ml peptide pools. Half of the culture medium was replaced with fresh IL-2-containing medium on days 3 and 7. After roughly nine days of culture, CD4+ T cells were isolated by negative selection using the EasySep CD4+ T cell isolation kit. Ficoll-Paque Plus gradient centrifugation was used to isolate PBMCs from whole blood, and the isolated PBMCs were then either used fresh or cryopreserved at -140C. Culture conditions were generally each tested in triplicate wells.

The germline V gene provides CDR1 SGHTA and CDR2 FQGNSA. V loses 8 bases at its end and J loses 5 bases; junction bases beyond the gene matches: 7. The CDR3 goes from the cysteine to the phenylalanine over 14 residues. The entry retains the CDR3 DNA only, 42 bases that are in frame from base 1. With respect to this clonotype: Which antigen it targets is not known. Base qualities are not recorded, but no much larger clone differs from it by a single base.

Library creation used PCR. At the Johns Hopkins FTIC core, DNA from the cultured CD4+ T cells underwent TCR sequencing with the Oncomine TCR Beta short-read assay. The QIAamp micro DNA kit was used to extract genomic DNA from the cultured CD4+ T cells. Oncomine TCR Beta libraries from cultured CD4+ T cells were pooled with unique dual indexes and sequenced on an Illumina iSeq 100. On the study's bioinformatics: Non-productive sequences were removed, and CDR3s that did not start with C, did not end with F or W, or were shorter than 7 amino acids were discarded. Antigen-specific clonotypes were identified using the MANAFEST web application through comparison of peptide-stimulated wells with reference and other culture wells. For a clone to be called positive, the clone needed an FDR below 0.05, an odds ratio above 5, and a productive frequency above 0.1% in at least two of three replicate wells. A clonotype counted as cross-reactive if it showed significant expansion both in the SARS-CoV-2 spike wells and in at least one common cold coronavirus spike condition. CDR3 homology was assessed with Levenshtein distances (stringdist) and unrooted phylogenetic trees (ape) in R version 3.6.1. TCRdb reprocessing: public reads trimmed at Q25 with fastp, clones called with MiXCR, in-frame beta chains kept. Each CDR3 protein gets just one entry, which takes the most common genes and DNA from the rows behind it. The V and J calls reflect TCRdb's pipeline rather than the authors' work. The sample contains 20,000 to 25,000 distinct CDR3 sequences, around two fifths of them found a single time. The ten most abundant clones make up about 32% of the sample.

The clonotype comes from a human donor who had recovered from COVID-19. Sequences were derived from CD4+ T cells from blood, cultured in vitro, sampled about 7 months after SARS-CoV-2 vaccination. Recombination joined TRBV7-2 with TRBJ2-1; TRBD2 agrees with 9 junctional bases. The CDR3 in this case is CASVQLAGHNEQFF. The sequenced DNA: TGTGCCAGCGTTCAACTAGCGGGCCACAATGAGCAGTTCTTC. The CDR3, completed at both ends by the reference TRBV7-2 and TRBJ2-1 genes, gives the full variable domain GAGVSQSPSNKVTEKGKDVELRCDPISGHTALYWYRQSLGQGLEFLIYFQGNSAPDKSGLPSDRFSAERTGGSVSTLTIQRTQQEDSAVYLCASVQLAGHNEQFFGPGTRLTVL.